Listed here are 20 T cell receptor beta chains from one sample, sequenced in a study of identical twins. TCRdb re-called the 5' RACE reads with MiXCR, one entry per CDR3 protein. This sample has a few hundred thousand distinct CDR3 sequences, with more than 6.5% found just once. The data also belong to a second study, concerning yellow fever vaccine responses in identical twins.

What was sequenced was memory (CD45RO+) T cells sorted from blood. The receptors shown here come from a young woman in good health.

About this clonotype: A much larger clone lies a single base off, so this may be a read error. The rearrangement joins TRBV5-1 to TRBJ2-1; TRBD2 might be the D (6 bases). CDR1 is SGHRS and CDR2 is YFSETQ in the germline V gene. The CDR3 spans 16 residues. The CDR3 here is CASSRGDGSSYNEKFF. The CDR3 DNA reads as TGCGCCAGCAGCCGCGGGGACGGATCCTCCTACAATGAGAAGTTCTTC.

At least ten counts were recorded for this clonotype. The chain uses TRBV3-1 and TRBJ2-1; possibly TRBD1 for D (5 bases). The CDR3 consists of 16 residues. Germline V lookup: CDR1 LGHDT, CDR2 YNNKEL (reference sequence). Trimming cost V 0 bases and J 5 bases, with 14 bases left between them. DNA for the CDR3: TGTGCCAGCAGCCAAGACCCCAGGGAAATCAACAATGAGCAGTTCTTC. Its protein is CASSQDPREINNEQFF.

V gene TRBV20-1 combines with J gene TRBJ1-1; 11 positions agree with TRBD1. The CDR3 has 13 residues. Germline V gene lookup returns CDR1 DFQATT and CDR2 SNEGSKA (reference sequence). The V gene end was trimmed by 5 bases and the J gene end by 3 bases; junction bases not matched to a gene: 2. The CDR3 nucleotides are TGCAGTGCTGAGGACAGGGGGCACACTGAAGCTTTCTTT. Its protein is CSAEDRGHTEAFF.

This clonotype appeared many times. CDR3 nucleotides: TGCAGTGCTCCATACAGGGCTGGCAACGAGCAGTACGTC. Encoded protein: CSAPYRAGNEQYV. This rearrangement joins TRBV20-1 to TRBJ2-7, with D maybe TRBD1 (6 bases). Trimming removed 5 bases from V and 5 bases from J, with 16 bases in between. CDR3 length equals 13 residues. Per the germline V gene, CDR1 is DFQATT and CDR2 is SNEGSKA (reference sequence).

This chain links TRBV7-3 with TRBJ2-1, with a weak D call TRBD2 (5 bases). Germline V gives CDR1 SGHTA, CDR2 FQGTGA. The V and J ends lost 2 bases and 5 bases respectively, with 7 bases between them. The CDR3 consists of 13 residues. CDR3 sequence reads: CASSLDGNNEQFF. The CDR3 nucleotides are TGTGCCAGCAGCTTAGACGGGAACAATGAGCAGTTCTTC.

At least ten counts were recorded for this clonotype. The J gene is TRBJ2-1, the V gene TRBV28, with TRBD2 matching over 13 bases. In germline, CDR1 is MDHEN, CDR2 SYDVKM. V was clipped by 7 bases and J by 12 bases; unmatched bases: 9. There are 14 residues in the CDR3. The CDR3 sequence is CASTGGLAGRVQFF. The CDR3 region has the DNA TGTGCCAGCACCGGGGGACTAGCGGGAAGGGTGCAGTTCTTC.

This clonotype came up once. This chain joins TRBV2 and TRBJ2-1, with 10 bases identical to TRBD2. V lost 3 bases, J lost 4 bases, and 3 bases stayed unmatched. CDR3 length equals 15 residues. Germline lookup yields CDR1 SNHLY and CDR2 FYNNEI. The CDR3 region is CASSDERGGYNEQFF. The CDR3 nucleotides read TGTGCCAGCAGTGACGAGCGGGGGGGGTACAATGAGCAGTTCTTC.

The chain links TRBV6-5 to TRBJ2-5, with D possibly TRBD1 on 5 matching bases. Germline V CDR1 and CDR2: MNHEY, SVGAGI. CDR3 length: 15 residues. Trimming pared 1 base from V and 5 bases from J, leaving 14 bases between. DNA of the CDR3: TGTGCCAGCAGTTACTTCAAAGGGGTGGCGGAGACCCAGTACTTC. It is translated as CASSYFKGVAETQYF.

This rearrangement joins TRBV6-6 to TRBJ2-7; D is unclear. CDR1 MNHNY and CDR2 SVGAGI come from the germline V gene (reference sequence). The CDR3 runs to 12 residues. V was pared by 4 bases and J by 3 bases, with 7 bases between. The DNA for the CDR3 is TGTGCCAGCAGTTCAGACAACTACGAGCAGTACGTC. Protein sequence: CASSSDNYEQYV.

The chain combines TRBV6-1 with TRBJ2-7; 9 positions agree with TRBD1. The CDR3 runs 15 residues. Per germline, CDR1 MNHNS and CDR2 SASEGT. J lost 3 bases, V lost 6 bases, and 9 bases had no gene match. DNA for the CDR3: TGTGCCAGCAGAACCCCCGGGACAGGGAACTACGAGCAGTACTTC. Residues: CASRTPGTGNYEQYF.

The sample holds a few counts of this clonotype. The chain employs TRBV4-1 and TRBJ2-7; 13 nucleotides match TRBD2. CDR3 length equals 15 residues. CDR1 is MGHRA and CDR2 is YSYEKL in the germline V gene. CDR3 nucleotides: TGCGCCAGCAACCAAGGACTAGCGGGGGCCTACGAGCAGTACGTC. Its protein is CASNQGLAGAYEQYV.

Only a few counts were recorded for this clonotype. The J gene is TRBJ2-2, the V gene TRBV6-1; 12 bases match TRBD1. The CDR3 covers 16 residues. With V trimmed by 4 bases and J by 7 bases, 7 bases remained unmatched. Per germline, CDR1 MNHNS and CDR2 SASEGT. CDR3: CASSVPGQGAIGELFF. The CDR3 DNA reads TGTGCCAGCAGTGTACCGGGACAGGGGGCGATCGGGGAGCTGTTTTTT.

J is TRBJ1-1 and V is TRBV7-9; 7 bases match TRBD1. The CDR3 sequence is 14 residues long. In germline, CDR1 is SEHNR, CDR2 FQNEAQ (reference sequence). V shed 5 bases, J shed 0 bases, and the junction held 3 bases outside the gene matches. This CDR3 is CASSRDRVNTEAFF. In DNA, the CDR3 is TGTGCCAGCAGCCGAGACAGGGTGAACACTGAAGCTTTCTTT.

The chain uses TRBV7-3 and TRBJ2-1, with D unclear. From germline, CDR1 is SGHTA and CDR2 FQGTGA. V was cut by 5 bases and J by 9 bases, with 11 bases left in between. CDR3 length: 12 amino acids. This CDR3 is CASSLPKREQFF. CDR3 DNA sequence: TGTGCCAGCAGCCTTCCTAAGCGTGAGCAGTTCTTC.

This clonotype was counted only a few times. The chain carries TRBV19 and TRBJ1-5; D remains ambiguous. This CDR3 is built from 15 residues. The V gene's germline CDR1 is LNHDA and CDR2 SQIVND (reference sequence). V lost 3 bases to trimming and J lost 3 bases, with 12 bases between them. The CDR3 coding sequence is TGTGCCAGTAGTATGAGCAGATTTTACAATCAGCCCCAGCATTTT. It translates to CASSMSRFYNQPQHF.

Only one count was recorded for this clonotype. DNA for the CDR3: TGTGCCAGCAGTGGGACAGGGGGCGCTGGGGCCAACGTCCTGACTTTC. It codes for CASSGTGGAGANVLTF. The chain employs TRBV2 and TRBJ2-6; TRBD1 aligns across 11 bases. With V trimmed by 4 bases and J by 2 bases, 1 base remained unmatched. CDR1 and CDR2 (germline): SNHLY, FYNNEI. This CDR3 has 16 amino acids.

The chain has TRBV4-1 and TRBJ1-2; D not certain. V lost 0 bases and J 4 bases, leaving 15 bases between the germline ends. This CDR3 region has 16 residues. Germline V gene data show CDR1 as MGHRA and CDR2 as YSYEKL. Here the CDR3 reads CASSQEKATSVYGYTF. CDR3 DNA: TGCGCCAGCAGCCAAGAGAAGGCGACTTCAGTCTATGGCTACACCTTC.

The table lists this clonotype with a few counts. V and J are TRBV11-1 and TRBJ2-2, with TRBD2 matching over 11 bases. CDR1 and CDR2 from the germline V gene are SGHAT and FQDESV (reference sequence). The CDR3 consists of 14 residues. The V and J ends lost 5 bases and 7 bases, in that order; junction bases with no gene match: 3. CDR3 in amino acids: CASSPGLAGGELFF. The CDR3 nucleotides are TGTGCCAGCAGCCCAGGACTAGCGGGCGGGGAGCTGTTTTTT.

The rearrangement uses TRBV27 and TRBJ2-1, with 10 positions matching TRBD2. The CDR3 totals 16 residues. Germline V gene lookup returns CDR1 MNHEY and CDR2 SMNVEV (reference sequence). The V and J ends lost 6 bases and 8 bases, in that order; junction bases with no gene match: 13. DNA for the CDR3: TGTGCCAGCAGCCCCAAAAGCGGGAGGGCCGGGGATGAGCAGTTCTTC. This translates into CASSPKSGRAGDEQFF.

This clonotype occurred a few times. The chain's CDR3 is CAINDEQYV. CDR3 DNA sequence: TGTGCCATCAACGACGAGCAGTACGTC. The chain carries TRBV10-3 and TRBJ2-7; D gene ambiguous. The CDR3 has 9 amino acids. The V and J ends lost 7 bases and 5 bases respectively, with 3 bases between them. Germline lookup yields CDR1 ENHRY and CDR2 SYGVKD.